A single sample gave rise to the 6 T cell receptor beta chains below, sequenced in a study of OX40 agonist ivuxolimab in advanced cancers. Libraries were constructed by the immunoSEQ multiplex PCR assay. TCRdb carries this immuneACCESS record with in-frame sequences only. Its versions omit some clonotypes, under half of them owing to an unresolved V gene in the studies checked, with the rest unexplained. The sample records 100,000 to 110,000 clones, more than 85% of which are singletons. Approximately 0.58% of the sample is held by the ten biggest clonotypes. This sample comprised CD4+ or CD8+ T cells sorted from blood, obtained in a trial of the OX40 agonist ivuxolimab. These receptors originate from an adult with an advanced solid tumor such as melanoma, head and neck, liver or kidney cancer.

The rearrangement links TRBV7-3 to TRBJ2-2; possible D gene TRBD1, 5 bases. Germline lookup yields CDR1 SGHTA and CDR2 FQGTGA. The CDR3 length is 15 residues. Trimming cost V 5 bases and J 1 base, with 11 bases left between them. CDR3 nucleotides: TGTGCCAGCAGCCCCCGGACAAGGAACACCGGGGAGCTGTTTTTT. Its translation is CASSPRTRNTGELFF.

The CDR3 nucleotides read TGTGCCAGCTCAGGGGAGTTACATTATCAGCCCCAGCATTTT. Translation gives CASSGELHYQPQHF. V usage is TRBV2 and J usage is TRBJ1-5, with D perhaps matching TRBD1 (6 bases). V lost 8 bases and J lost 5, with 16 bases in between. This CDR3 has 14 amino acids. In germline, CDR1 is SNHLY, CDR2 FYNNEI.

V is TRBV6-5 and J is TRBJ2-1, with D unresolved. Per germline, CDR1 MNHEY and CDR2 SVGAGI. The CDR3 has 12 residues. V was cut by 7 bases and J by 12 bases, with 16 bases left in between. CDR3 bases: TGTGCCAGCACCGACACGGCGCTGGGGCAGTTCTTC. This sequence encodes CASTDTALGQFF.

This rearrangement joins TRBV18 to TRBJ1-1; no firm D call. Germline V gene sequence: CDR1 KGHSH, CDR2 LQKENI. Trimming cost V 3 bases and J 2 bases, with 7 bases left between them. The CDR3 is made up of 13 amino acids. CDR3 loop: CASSPRGNTEAFF. For the CDR3, the DNA is TGTGCCAGCTCACCCCGGGGTAACACTGAAGCTTTCTTT. The variable domain in full, with the rest retrieved from reference TRBV18 and TRBJ1-1, is NAGVMQNPRHLVRRRGQEARLRCSPMKGHSHVYWYRQLPEEGLKFMVYLQKENIIDESGMPKERFSAEFPKEGPSILRIQQVVRGDSAAYFCASSPRGNTEAFFGQGTRLTVV.

DNA of the CDR3: TGTGCCAGCAGCTTCGGGGTAGCAGATACGCAGTATTTT. Its translation is CASSFGVADTQYF. The chain carries TRBV11-2 and TRBJ2-3; D is possibly TRBD2 (5 bases). Deletions cut 3 bases from V and 4 bases from J, with 8 bases between. Looked up from germline, CDR1 is SGHAT and CDR2 is FQNNGV. The CDR3 contains 13 residues.

The rearrangement links TRBV6-5 to TRBJ1-3; D is possibly TRBD1 (6 bases). CDR1 is MNHEY and CDR2 is SVGAGI in the germline V gene. V lost 6 bases and J 1 base, leaving 13 bases between the germline ends. The CDR3 length is 15 residues. CDR3 amino acids: CASSSFGTSGNTIYF. The CDR3 coding sequence is TGTGCCAGCAGCTCTTTCGGGACATCTGGAAACACCATATATTTT.